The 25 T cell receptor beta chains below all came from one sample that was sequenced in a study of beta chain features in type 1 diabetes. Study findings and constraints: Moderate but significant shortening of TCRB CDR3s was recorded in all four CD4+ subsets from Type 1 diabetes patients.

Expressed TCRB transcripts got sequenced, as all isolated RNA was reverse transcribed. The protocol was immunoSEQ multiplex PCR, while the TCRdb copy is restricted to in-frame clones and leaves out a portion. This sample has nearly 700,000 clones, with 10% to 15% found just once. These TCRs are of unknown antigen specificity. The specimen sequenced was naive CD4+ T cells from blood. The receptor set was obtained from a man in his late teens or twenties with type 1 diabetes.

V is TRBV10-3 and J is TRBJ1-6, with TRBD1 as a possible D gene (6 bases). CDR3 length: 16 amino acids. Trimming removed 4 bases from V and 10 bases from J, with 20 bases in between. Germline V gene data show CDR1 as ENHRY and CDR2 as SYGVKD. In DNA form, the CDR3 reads TGTGCCATCAGTGGGGCTGGAACAGGGACGGGATCACCCCTCCACTTT. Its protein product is CAISGAGTGTGSPLHF.

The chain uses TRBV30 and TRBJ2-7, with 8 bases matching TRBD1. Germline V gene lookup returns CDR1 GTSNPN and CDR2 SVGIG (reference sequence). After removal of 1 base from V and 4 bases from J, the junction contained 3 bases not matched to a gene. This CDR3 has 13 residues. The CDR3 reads CAWSGTGRYEQYF. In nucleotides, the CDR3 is TGTGCCTGGAGTGGGACAGGGCGGTACGAGCAGTACTTC.

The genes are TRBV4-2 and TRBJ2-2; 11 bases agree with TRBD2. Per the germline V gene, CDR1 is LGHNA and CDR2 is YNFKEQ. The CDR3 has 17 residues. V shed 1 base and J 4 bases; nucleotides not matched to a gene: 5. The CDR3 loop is CASSQGPLAGGTGELFF. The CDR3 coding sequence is TGTGCCAGCAGCCAAGGGCCCCTAGCGGGGGGCACCGGGGAGCTGTTTTTT.

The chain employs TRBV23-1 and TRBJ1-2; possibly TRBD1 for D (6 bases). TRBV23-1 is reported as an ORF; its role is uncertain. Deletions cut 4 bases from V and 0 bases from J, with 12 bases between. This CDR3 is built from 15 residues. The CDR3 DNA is TGCGCCAGCAGTCCCCCAGGGGATTCTAACTATGGCTACACCTTC. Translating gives CASSPPGDSNYGYTF.

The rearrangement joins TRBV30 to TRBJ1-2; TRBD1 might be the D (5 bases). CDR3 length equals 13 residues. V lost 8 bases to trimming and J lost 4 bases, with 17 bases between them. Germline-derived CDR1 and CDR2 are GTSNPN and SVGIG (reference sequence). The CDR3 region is CASSPWGSYGYTF. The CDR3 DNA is TGTGCCAGCAGCCCCTGGGGCAGCTATGGCTACACCTTC.

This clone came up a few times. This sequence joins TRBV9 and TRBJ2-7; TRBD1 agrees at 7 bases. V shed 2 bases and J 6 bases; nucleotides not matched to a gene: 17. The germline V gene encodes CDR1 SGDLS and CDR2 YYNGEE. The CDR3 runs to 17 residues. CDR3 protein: CASSVGPRVRGQGEQYF. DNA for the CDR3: TGTGCCAGCAGCGTCGGGCCGAGAGTGAGGGGGCAAGGCGAGCAGTACTTC.

The CDR3 DNA sequence: TGTGCCAGTATTAAGGGAGGGGCCGGAACTGAAGCTTTCTTT. Translating it yields CASIKGGAGTEAFF. The V call is TRBV19, the J call TRBJ1-1, with D perhaps matching TRBD1 (5 bases). There are 14 residues in the CDR3. V was pared by 7 bases and J by 5 bases, with 17 bases between. Germline-derived CDR1 and CDR2 are LNHDA and SQIVND (reference sequence). Full variable domain (outside the CDR3, taken from reference TRBV19 and TRBJ1-1): DGGITQSPKYLFRKEGQNVTLSCEQNLNHDAMYWYRQDPGQGLRLIYYSQIVNDFQKGDIAEGYSVSREKKESFPLTVTSAQKNPTAFYLCASIKGGAGTEAFFGQGTRLTVV.

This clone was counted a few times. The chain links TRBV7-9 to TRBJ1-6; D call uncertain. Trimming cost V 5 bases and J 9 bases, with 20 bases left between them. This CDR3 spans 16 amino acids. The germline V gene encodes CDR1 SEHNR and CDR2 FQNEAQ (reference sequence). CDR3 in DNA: TGTGCCAGCAGCGGAGAGGTATCCGAACCCGTTTCACCCCTCCACTTT. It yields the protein CASSGEVSEPVSPLHF. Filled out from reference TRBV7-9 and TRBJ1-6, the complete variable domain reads DTGVSQNPRHKITKRGQNVTFRCDPISEHNRLYWYRQTLGQGPEFLTYFQNEAQLEKSRLLSDRFSAERPKGSFSTLEIQRTEQGDSAMYLCASSGEVSEPVSPLHFGNGTRLTVT.

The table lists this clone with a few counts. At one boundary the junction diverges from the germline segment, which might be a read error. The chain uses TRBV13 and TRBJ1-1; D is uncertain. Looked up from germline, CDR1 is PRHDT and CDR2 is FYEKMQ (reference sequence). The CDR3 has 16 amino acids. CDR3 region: CASSLGSPWVNIEAFF. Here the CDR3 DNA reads TGTGCCAGCAGCTTAGGTTCCCCCTGGGTGAACATTGAAGCTTTCTTT.

The chain's CDR3 is CASSPWKDRQETQYF. The CDR3 DNA sequence: TGCGCCAGCAGCCCCTGGAAAGACAGACAAGAGACCCAGTACTTC. This sequence joins TRBV5-1 and TRBJ2-5, with a tentative D call TRBD1 (5 bases). The germline CDR1 and CDR2 sequences are SGHRS and YFSETQ. This CDR3 is 15 amino acids long. The germline V and J ends were trimmed by 4 bases and 2 bases, with 15 bases remaining between them.

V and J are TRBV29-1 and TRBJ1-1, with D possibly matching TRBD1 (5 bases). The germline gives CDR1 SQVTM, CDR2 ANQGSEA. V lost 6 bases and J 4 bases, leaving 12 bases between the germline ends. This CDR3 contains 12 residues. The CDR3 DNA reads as TGCAGCGTGGGGTCAGGGCCCACTGAAGCTTTCTTT. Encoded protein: CSVGSGPTEAFF.

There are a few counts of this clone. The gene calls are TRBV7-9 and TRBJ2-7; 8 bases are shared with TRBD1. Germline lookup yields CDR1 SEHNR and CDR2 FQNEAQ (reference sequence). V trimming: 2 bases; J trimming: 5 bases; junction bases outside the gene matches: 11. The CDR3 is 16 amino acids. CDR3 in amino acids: CASSLSVAGGGHEQYF. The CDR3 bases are TGTGCCAGCAGCTTATCGGTCGCAGGGGGCGGCCACGAGCAGTACTTC.

The CDR3 DNA follows: TGTGCCAGCAGTGTCCGGCCCCCAGGGGGCGTCTCTAATGAAAAACTGTTTTTT. Translating it yields CASSVRPPGGVSNEKLFF. V is TRBV2 and J is TRBJ1-4; TRBD1 matches at 8 bases. The V gene end was trimmed by 4 bases and the J gene end by 3 bases; junction bases not matched to a gene: 13. This CDR3 has 18 residues. Germline loops: CDR1 SNHLY, CDR2 FYNNEI.

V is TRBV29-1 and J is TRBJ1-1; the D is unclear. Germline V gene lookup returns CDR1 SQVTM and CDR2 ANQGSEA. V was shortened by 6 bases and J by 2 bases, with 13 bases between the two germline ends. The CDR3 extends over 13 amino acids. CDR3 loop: CSVPRTVNTEAFF. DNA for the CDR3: TGCAGCGTACCCCGGACGGTTAACACTGAAGCTTTCTTT. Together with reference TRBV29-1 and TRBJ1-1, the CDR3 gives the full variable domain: SAVISQKPSRDICQRGTSLTIQCQVDSQVTMMFWYRQQPGQSLTLIATANQGSEATYESGFVIDKFPISRPNLTFSTLTVSNMSPEDSSIYLCSVPRTVNTEAFFGQGTRLTVV.

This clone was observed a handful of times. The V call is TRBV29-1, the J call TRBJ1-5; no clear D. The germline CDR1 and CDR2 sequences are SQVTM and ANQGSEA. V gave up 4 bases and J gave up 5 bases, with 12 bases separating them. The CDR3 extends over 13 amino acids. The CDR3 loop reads CSVGMGRDQPQHF. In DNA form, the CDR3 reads TGCAGCGTTGGAATGGGTCGGGATCAGCCCCAGCATTTT.

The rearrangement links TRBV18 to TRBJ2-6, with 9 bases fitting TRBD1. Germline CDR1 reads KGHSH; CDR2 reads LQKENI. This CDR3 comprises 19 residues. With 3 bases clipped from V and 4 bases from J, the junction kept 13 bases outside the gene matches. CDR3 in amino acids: CASSPSTRTGASGANVLTF. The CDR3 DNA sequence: TGTGCCAGCTCACCCTCGACGAGGACAGGGGCTTCCGGGGCCAACGTCCTGACTTTC.

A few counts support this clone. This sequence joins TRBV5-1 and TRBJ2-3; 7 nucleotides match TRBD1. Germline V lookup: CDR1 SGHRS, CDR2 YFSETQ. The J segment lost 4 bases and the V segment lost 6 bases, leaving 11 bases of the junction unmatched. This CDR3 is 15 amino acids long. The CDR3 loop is CASTSRATGSDTQYF. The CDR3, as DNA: TGCGCCAGCACCTCCCGAGCGACAGGGTCAGATACGCAGTATTTT. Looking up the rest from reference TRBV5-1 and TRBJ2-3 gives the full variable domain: KAGVTQTPRYLIKTRGQQVTLSCSPISGHRSVSWYQQTPGQGLQFLFEYFSETQRNKGNFPGRFSGRQFSNSRSEMNVSTLELGDSALYLCASTSRATGSDTQYFGPGTRLTVL.

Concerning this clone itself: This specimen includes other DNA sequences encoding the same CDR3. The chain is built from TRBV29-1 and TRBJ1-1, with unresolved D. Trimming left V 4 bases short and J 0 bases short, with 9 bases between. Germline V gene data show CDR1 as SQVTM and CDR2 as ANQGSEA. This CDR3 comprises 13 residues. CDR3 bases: TGCAGCGTTGTCGGCAGAATGAACACTGAAGCTTTCTTT. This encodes CSVVGRMNTEAFF.

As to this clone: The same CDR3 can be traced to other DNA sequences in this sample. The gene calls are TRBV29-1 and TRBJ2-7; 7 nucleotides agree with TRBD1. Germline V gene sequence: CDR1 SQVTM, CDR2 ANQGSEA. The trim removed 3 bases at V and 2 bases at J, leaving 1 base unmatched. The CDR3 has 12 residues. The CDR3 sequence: CSVEGQTYEQYF. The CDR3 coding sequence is TGCAGCGTTGAGGGACAGACCTACGAGCAGTACTTC.

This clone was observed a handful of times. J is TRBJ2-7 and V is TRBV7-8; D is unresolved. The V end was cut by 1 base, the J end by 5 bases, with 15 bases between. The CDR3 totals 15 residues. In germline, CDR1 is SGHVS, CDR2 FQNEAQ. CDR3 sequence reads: CASSLVGASPHEQYF. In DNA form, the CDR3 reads TGTGCCAGCAGCTTAGTGGGTGCGTCGCCTCACGAGCAGTACTTC.

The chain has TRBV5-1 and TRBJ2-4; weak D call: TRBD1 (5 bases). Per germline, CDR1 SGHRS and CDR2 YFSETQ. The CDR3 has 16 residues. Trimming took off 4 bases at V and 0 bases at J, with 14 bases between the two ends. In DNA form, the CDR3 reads TGCGCCAGCAGCCCTCCCTGGGGCCTAGCCAAAAACATTCAGTACTTC. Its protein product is CASSPPWGLAKNIQYF.

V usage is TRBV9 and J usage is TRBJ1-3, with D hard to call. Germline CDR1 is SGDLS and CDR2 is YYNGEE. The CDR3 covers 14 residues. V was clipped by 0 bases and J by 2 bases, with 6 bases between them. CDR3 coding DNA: TGTGCCAGCAGCGTAGCGGTTACTGGAAACACCATATATTTT. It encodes CASSVAVTGNTIYF. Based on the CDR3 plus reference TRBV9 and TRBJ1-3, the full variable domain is DSGVTQTPKHLITATGQRVTLRCSPRSGDLSVYWYQQSLDQGLQFLIQYYNGEERAKGNILERFSAQQFPDLHSELNLSSLELGDSALYFCASSVAVTGNTIYFGEGSWLTVV.

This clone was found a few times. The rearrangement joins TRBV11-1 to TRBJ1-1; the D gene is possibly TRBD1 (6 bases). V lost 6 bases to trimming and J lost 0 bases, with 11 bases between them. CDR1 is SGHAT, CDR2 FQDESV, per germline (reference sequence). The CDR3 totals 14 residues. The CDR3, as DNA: TGTGCCAGCAGGTCAGGGGCCCTGAACACTGAAGCTTTCTTT. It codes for CASRSGALNTEAFF.

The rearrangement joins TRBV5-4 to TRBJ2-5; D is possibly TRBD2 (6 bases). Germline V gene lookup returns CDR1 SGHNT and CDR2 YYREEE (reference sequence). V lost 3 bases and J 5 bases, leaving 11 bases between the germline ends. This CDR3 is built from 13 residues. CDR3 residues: CASSWDSGETQYF. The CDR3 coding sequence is TGTGCCAGCAGCTGGGACTCAGGGGAGACCCAGTACTTC.

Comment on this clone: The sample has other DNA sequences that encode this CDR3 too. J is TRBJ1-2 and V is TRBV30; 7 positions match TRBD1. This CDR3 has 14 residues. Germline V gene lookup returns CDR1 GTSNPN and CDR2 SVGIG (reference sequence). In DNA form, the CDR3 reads TGTGTTGGTACCGGGACAGCGAGAGAAGGTGGCTACACCTTC. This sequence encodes CVGTGTAREGGYTF.